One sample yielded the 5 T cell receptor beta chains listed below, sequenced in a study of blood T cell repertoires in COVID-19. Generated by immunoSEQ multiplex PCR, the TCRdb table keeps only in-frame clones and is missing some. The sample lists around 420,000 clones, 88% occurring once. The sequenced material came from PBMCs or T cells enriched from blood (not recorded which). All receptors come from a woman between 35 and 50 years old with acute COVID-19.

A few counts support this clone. CDR3 loop: CASSTGQGAYQPQHF. In nucleotides, the CDR3 is TGTGCCAGTAGTACGGGACAGGGGGCTTATCAGCCCCAGCATTTT. The gene calls are TRBV19 and TRBJ1-5, with TRBD1 matching 12 bases. The germline V gene has CDR1 LNHDA and CDR2 SQIVND (reference sequence). Trimming removed 4 bases from V and 5 bases from J; junction bases left unmatched: 3. CDR3 length equals 15 residues.

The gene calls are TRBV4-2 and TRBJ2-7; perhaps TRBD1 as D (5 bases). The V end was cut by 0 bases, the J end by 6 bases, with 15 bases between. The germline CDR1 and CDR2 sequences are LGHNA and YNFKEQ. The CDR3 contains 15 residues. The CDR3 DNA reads TGTGCCAGCAGCCAAGATCAGGGTTTCATAGCCGAGCAGTACTTC. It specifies CASSQDQGFIAEQYF.

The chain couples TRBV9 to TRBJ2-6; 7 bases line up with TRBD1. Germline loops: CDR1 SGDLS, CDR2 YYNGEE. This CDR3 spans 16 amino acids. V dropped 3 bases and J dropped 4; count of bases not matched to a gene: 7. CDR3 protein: CASSGRQGSGANVLTF. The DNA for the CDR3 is TGTGCCAGCAGCGGCCGACAGGGCTCCGGGGCCAACGTCCTGACTTTC.

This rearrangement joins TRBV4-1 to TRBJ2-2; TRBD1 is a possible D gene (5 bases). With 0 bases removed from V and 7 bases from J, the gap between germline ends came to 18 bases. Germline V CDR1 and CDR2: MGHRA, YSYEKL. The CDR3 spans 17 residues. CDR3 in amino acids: CASSQDESDSLLGELFF. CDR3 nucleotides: TGCGCCAGCAGCCAAGATGAATCAGACAGCCTCCTCGGGGAGCTGTTTTTT.

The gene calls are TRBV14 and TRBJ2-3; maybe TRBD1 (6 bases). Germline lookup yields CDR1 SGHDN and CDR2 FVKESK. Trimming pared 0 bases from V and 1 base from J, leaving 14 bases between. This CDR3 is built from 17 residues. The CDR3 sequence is CASSQDRGGYGTDTQYF. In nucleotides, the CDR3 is TGTGCCAGCAGCCAAGACAGAGGGGGATACGGCACAGATACGCAGTATTTT.